Shown below are 27 T cell receptor beta chains from a single sample sequenced in a study of T cells after posttransplantation cyclophosphamide. Busulfan-fludarabine conditioning, marrow transplant, and cyclophosphamide on days +3 and +4 were administered. Generated by immunoSEQ multiplex PCR, the TCRdb table keeps only in-frame clones and is missing some. The repertoire has 15,000 to 20,000 clones, none seen only once; the ten largest take 0.54%. The sequencing here drew on PBMCs, taken after allogeneic stem cell transplant with posttransplant cyclophosphamide. These receptor sequences come from a female patient between 30 and 40 years old who received an allogeneic stem cell transplant from a related donor, was CMV-positive, and had no GVHD. Some of these T cells may belong to the graft donor.

This clone was counted ten times or more. V usage is TRBV28 and J usage is TRBJ1-5, with D unresolved. Germline assignment: CDR1 MDHEN and CDR2 SYDVKM. This CDR3 spans 15 amino acids. Trimming stripped 2 bases from V and 7 bases from J, with 15 bases between. CDR3 DNA sequence: TGTGCCAGCAGTTTAGGGTCGGGGTCGGGCCAGCCCCAGCATTTT. Residues: CASSLGSGSGQPQHF.

This clone was seen repeatedly, ten times or more. The chain is built from TRBV5-1 and TRBJ2-3, with TRBD2 identical over 8 bases. CDR1 and CDR2 from the germline V gene are SGHRS and YFSETQ. This CDR3 is 16 amino acids long. After removal of 4 bases from V and 2 bases from J, the junction contained 9 bases not matched to a gene. CDR3 residues: CASSHEQREYTDTQYF. The CDR3 nucleotides are TGCGCCAGCAGCCATGAGCAGCGGGAGTACACAGATACGCAGTATTTT.

In its sample, this clone was seen many times. The chain recombines TRBV2 with TRBJ1-1; no firm D call. The CDR3 has 14 amino acids. Germline V CDR1 and CDR2: SNHLY, FYNNEI. Between the trimmed V and J ends, which lost 4 bases and 1 base, there was a span of 10 bases. This chain's CDR3 is CASSGFEGNTEAFF. Written as DNA, the CDR3 is TGTGCCAGCAGTGGGTTCGAGGGGAACACTGAAGCTTTCTTT.

The V call is TRBV11-2, the J call TRBJ2-5; TRBD1 might be the D (6 bases). The J call may be mistaken, given a closer DNA end match to TRBJ2-7. Germline V gene lookup returns CDR1 SGHAT and CDR2 FQNNGV. The CDR3 runs 12 residues. The CDR3 reads CAIQGINYEQYF. The CDR3 nucleotides are TGTGCCATCCAGGGGATAAACTACGAGCAGTACTTC.

This clone has a count of ten or more. V gene TRBV6-5 combines with J gene TRBJ2-1; 7 positions match TRBD1. Germline CDR1 MNHEY, CDR2 SVGAGI. CDR3 size: 15 residues. The V and J ends lost 0 bases and 5 bases, in that order; junction bases with no gene match: 4. DNA of the CDR3: TGTGCCAGCAGTTACTCGGGACAGCAAAACAATGAGCAGTTCTTC. It specifies CASSYSGQQNNEQFF.

This clone was recorded a few times. This chain connects TRBV28 to TRBJ2-1; 7 bases are a match to TRBD2. This CDR3 is built from 23 residues. CDR1 MDHEN and CDR2 SYDVKM come from the germline V gene. The V gene end was trimmed by 3 bases and the J gene end by 1 base; junction bases not matched to a gene: 27. This CDR3 is CASSFPSGPEYLHRLSSYNEQFF. CDR3 in DNA: TGTGCCAGCAGTTTCCCTAGCGGCCCGGAATACCTCCACCGTTTGAGTTCCTACAATGAGCAGTTCTTC.

At least ten counts were recorded for this clone. The chain joins TRBV28 to TRBJ2-3, with 12 bases fitting TRBD1. This CDR3 is 16 amino acids long. Trimming at V came to 6 bases and at J to 5 bases, leaving 9 bases not matched to a gene. Germline assignment: CDR1 MDHEN and CDR2 SYDVKM. Here the CDR3 DNA reads TGTGCCAGCAGGCTACCGGGACAGGGGGCGGTAGATACGCAGTATTTT. Its protein is CASRLPGQGAVDTQYF.

This clone was recorded at least ten times. This chain joins TRBV9 and TRBJ1-4, with D possibly being TRBD1 (5 bases). CDR1 is SGDLS, CDR2 YYNGEE, per germline. This CDR3 has 17 residues. V shed 0 bases and J shed 2 bases, with 14 bases lying between them. The CDR3 nucleotides are TGTGCCAGCAGCGTAGCCTCGTTGCGGGGGACTAATGAAAAACTGTTTTTT. It yields the protein CASSVASLRGTNEKLFF.

This clone was detected ten times or more. The chain combines TRBV7-9 with TRBJ1-2; D is perhaps TRBD1 (6 bases). V lost 8 bases and J lost 7, with 11 bases in between. Germline lookup yields CDR1 SEHNR and CDR2 FQNEAQ (reference sequence). The CDR3 is made up of 11 amino acids. CDR3 residues: CASGTGRGYTF. In DNA form, the CDR3 reads TGTGCCAGCGGCACAGGGCGTGGCTACACCTTC.

This clone was found many times. The chain recombines TRBV6-5 with TRBJ1-1; D is perhaps TRBD1 (6 bases). The V gene's germline CDR1 is MNHEY and CDR2 SVGAGI. This CDR3 is built from 14 residues. V shed 6 bases and J shed 1 base, with 12 bases lying between them. The DNA for the CDR3 is TGTGCCAGCAGATCAGGGACACCGAACACTGAAGCTTTCTTT. The encoded protein is CASRSGTPNTEAFF.

The sample holds many counts of this clone. This chain uses TRBV9 with TRBJ2-1, with a tentative D call TRBD1 (6 bases). Deletions cut 0 bases from V and 2 bases from J, with 15 bases between. This CDR3 has 17 amino acids. Germline CDR1 reads SGDLS; CDR2 reads YYNGEE. The CDR3 sequence is CASSVAAGTGTYNEQFF. The CDR3 nucleotides are TGTGCCAGCAGCGTAGCCGCGGGTACAGGGACCTACAATGAGCAGTTCTTC.

This clone was seen repeatedly, ten times or more. Different DNA sequences within this sample yield the same CDR3. V and J are TRBV7-2 and TRBJ2-1, with TRBD2 matching over 8 bases. Germline V gene sequence: CDR1 SGHTA, CDR2 FQGNSA. V trimming: 3 bases; J trimming: 4 bases; junction bases outside the gene matches: 5. The CDR3 is made up of 15 amino acids. The CDR3 loop is CASSLGASGYNEQFF. In nucleotides, the CDR3 is TGTGCCAGCAGCTTGGGGGCTAGCGGGTACAATGAGCAGTTCTTC.

This clone was seen ten or more times. The chain couples TRBV12-1 to TRBJ2-7; TRBD2, the D gene given by the table, was not confirmed from the DNA. TRBV12-1 is shown as a pseudogene. The CDR3 totals 15 residues. Here the CDR3 reads CASSWDLAGRVEQYF. CDR3 in DNA: TGTGCCAGCAGCTGGGACCTAGCGGGAAGGGTCGAGCAGTACTTC.

This clone was counted many times. The chain couples TRBV6-6 to TRBJ2-3; D gene unclear. V lost 4 bases and J lost 5, with 13 bases in between. This CDR3 is 14 amino acids long. Germline CDR1 is MNHNY and CDR2 is SVGAGI (reference sequence). In nucleotides, the CDR3 is TGTGCCAGCAGTTTCCCCTCAAAGCAAGATACGCAGTATTTT. It yields the protein CASSFPSKQDTQYF.

This clone was found many times. The chain recombines TRBV19 with TRBJ2-7; D ambiguous. Trimming left V 4 bases short and J 0 bases short, with 13 bases between. CDR3 length equals 15 residues. Germline CDR1 LNHDA, CDR2 SQIVND (reference sequence). The CDR3 region is CASSTTFPSSYEQYF. The DNA for the CDR3 is TGTGCCAGTAGTACTACTTTCCCGAGCTCCTACGAGCAGTACTTC.

This clone was seen repeatedly, ten times or more. The CDR3 nucleotides read TGTGCCAGCAGCCAAACGACAGGGGCTGGAAACACCATATATTTT. This encodes CASSQTTGAGNTIYF. The V and J genes are TRBV14 and TRBJ1-3; the match to TRBD1 covers 8 bases. The length of the CDR3 is 15 residues. The trim removed 2 bases at V and 2 bases at J, leaving 2 bases unmatched. Germline CDR1 is SGHDN and CDR2 is FVKESK. The full variable domain, its missing parts supplied by reference TRBV14 and TRBJ1-3, is EAGVTQFPSHSVIEKGQTVTLRCDPISGHDNLYWYRRVMGKEIKFLLHFVKESKQDESGMPNNRFLAERTGGTYSTLKVQPAELEDSGVYFCASSQTTGAGNTIYFGEGSWLTVV.

There are many counts of this clone. V usage is TRBV27 and J usage is TRBJ2-7; perhaps TRBD1 as D (6 bases). From germline, CDR1 is MNHEY and CDR2 SMNVEV (reference sequence). The V gene lost 5 bases and the J gene lost 3 bases, with 23 bases spanning the gap. The CDR3 consists of 17 residues. In DNA form, the CDR3 reads TGTGCCAGCAGTCTCCGGGACACCCTTACGGGGTACTACGAGCAGTACTTC. It translates to CASSLRDTLTGYYEQYF.

This clone has ten or more counts. In DNA form, the CDR3 reads TGTGCCAGCAGTTTCCGGGAGCAAGAGACCCAGTACTTC. It is translated as CASSFREQETQYF. The V call is TRBV28, the J call TRBJ2-5; D perhaps matches TRBD2 (6 bases). There are 13 residues in the CDR3. Germline V CDR1 and CDR2: MDHEN, SYDVKM. V was shortened by 3 bases and J by 2 bases, with 7 bases between the two germline ends. Variable domain in full (rest from reference TRBV28 and TRBJ2-5): DVKVTQSSRYLVKRTGEKVFLECVQDMDHENMFWYRQDPGLGLRLIYFSYDVKMKEKGDIPEGYSVSREKKERFSLILESASTNQTSMYLCASSFREQETQYFGPGTRLLVL.

This clone occurred a few times. V gene TRBV21-1 combines with J gene TRBJ2-1; the table names TRBD1, a call not compared with the DNA. TRBV21-1 is a recognized pseudogene. The CDR3 extends over 14 amino acids. Here the CDR3 reads CASSQPRGGFEQFF. CDR3 bases: TGTGCCAGCAGCCAACCCCGAGGGGGTTTTGAGCAGTTCTTC.

This clone was counted at least ten times. The V call is TRBV5-1, the J call TRBJ2-4; 14 positions agree with TRBD2. Germline V lookup: CDR1 SGHRS, CDR2 YFSETQ. Losses at the gene ends were 1 base for V and 1 base for J; bases not matched to a gene: 7. This CDR3 is built from 19 residues. The chain's CDR3 is CASSLWGTSGRNAKNIQYF. The CDR3 DNA is TGCGCCAGCAGCTTGTGGGGGACTAGCGGGAGAAATGCCAAAAACATTCAGTACTTC.

At least ten counts were recorded for this clone. J is TRBJ1-4 and V is TRBV28; possibly TRBD1 for D (5 bases). Trimming took off 5 bases at V and 0 bases at J, with 13 bases between the two ends. The CDR3 is made up of 16 amino acids. Germline CDR1 and CDR2: MDHEN and SYDVKM. CDR3 loop: CASSLPDSATNEKLFF. The CDR3, as DNA: TGTGCCAGCAGTCTCCCCGACAGTGCAACTAATGAAAAACTGTTTTTT. Combining the CDR3 with reference TRBV28 and TRBJ1-4 gives the whole variable domain DVKVTQSSRYLVKRTGEKVFLECVQDMDHENMFWYRQDPGLGLRLIYFSYDVKMKEKGDIPEGYSVSREKKERFSLILESASTNQTSMYLCASSLPDSATNEKLFFGSGTQLSVL.

This clone was seen repeatedly, ten times or more. The V call is TRBV7-6, the J call TRBJ1-1, with TRBD1 as a possible D gene (6 bases). V was clipped by 5 bases and J by 0 bases, with 10 bases between them. Germline-derived CDR1 and CDR2 are SGHVS and FNYEAQ. CDR3 length equals 14 residues. The CDR3 bases are TGTGCCAGCAGCGCAACAGGGTTGAACACTGAAGCTTTCTTT. Its translation is CASSATGLNTEAFF.

This clone was seen many times. The chain combines TRBV11-1 with TRBJ1-2; the match to TRBD1 covers 7 bases. In germline, CDR1 is SGHAT, CDR2 FQDESV (reference sequence). The CDR3 covers 15 residues. Germline trimming cut 1 base from V and 4 bases from J; bases unmatched to any gene: 6. CDR3 in DNA: TGTGCCAGCAGCTTAGGGGGACAGTCGTCCTATGGCTACACCTTC. It codes for CASSLGGQSSYGYTF.

Many counts were recorded for this clone. The chain combines TRBV9 with TRBJ2-7, with 7 bases aligning to TRBD2. Germline CDR1 and CDR2: SGDLS and YYNGEE. J gave up 3 bases and V 0 bases, and 6 bases lay outside the gene matches. This CDR3 spans 15 amino acids. In nucleotides, the CDR3 is TGTGCCAGCAGCGTAGAGGCGGGAGTGGTCTACGAGCAGTACTTC. Encoded protein: CASSVEAGVVYEQYF.

This clone was seen ten or more times. This chain joins TRBV18 and TRBJ2-1, with 10 bases that match TRBD2. Germline CDR1 reads KGHSH; CDR2 reads LQKENI. The CDR3 is 21 amino acids. The junction had 14 bases not matched to a gene; V was cut back by 0 bases and J by 0 bases. CDR3 in amino acids: CASSPPIGLAVSGGSYNEQFF. The CDR3 bases are TGTGCCAGCTCACCACCGATAGGACTAGCGGTCTCAGGGGGCTCCTACAATGAGCAGTTCTTC.

This clone has ten or more counts. In DNA, the CDR3 is TGCAGCGTTGACCCCAGGGGCGCGAATGAAAAACTGTTTTTT. Amino acid sequence: CSVDPRGANEKLFF. V gene TRBV29-1 combines with J gene TRBJ1-4; tentatively, D is TRBD1 (6 bases). The germline V gene encodes CDR1 SQVTM and CDR2 ANQGSEA. Trimming took off 3 bases at V and 5 bases at J, with 13 bases between the two ends. There are 14 residues in the CDR3.

This clone was counted many times. The chain links TRBV13 to TRBJ2-7; D remains unclear. There are 11 residues in the CDR3. Germline-derived CDR1 and CDR2 are PRHDT and FYEKMQ (reference sequence). V lost 2 bases to trimming and J lost 4 bases, with 3 bases between them. The CDR3 sequence is CASSLHYEQYF. The DNA for the CDR3 is TGTGCCAGCAGCTTACATTACGAGCAGTACTTC.